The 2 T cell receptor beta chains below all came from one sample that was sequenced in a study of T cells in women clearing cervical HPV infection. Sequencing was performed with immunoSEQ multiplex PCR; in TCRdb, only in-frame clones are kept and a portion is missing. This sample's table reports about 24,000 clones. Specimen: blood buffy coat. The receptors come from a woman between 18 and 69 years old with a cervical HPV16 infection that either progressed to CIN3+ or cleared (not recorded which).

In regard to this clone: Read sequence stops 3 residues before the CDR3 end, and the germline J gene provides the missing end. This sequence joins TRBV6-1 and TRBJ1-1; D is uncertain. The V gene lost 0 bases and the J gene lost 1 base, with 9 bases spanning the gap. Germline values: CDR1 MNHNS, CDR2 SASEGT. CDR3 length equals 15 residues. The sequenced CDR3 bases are TGTGCCAGCAGTGAAGCGGGGAGCGGGAACACTGAA. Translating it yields CASSEAGSGNTE. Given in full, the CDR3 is CASSEAGSGNTEAFF.

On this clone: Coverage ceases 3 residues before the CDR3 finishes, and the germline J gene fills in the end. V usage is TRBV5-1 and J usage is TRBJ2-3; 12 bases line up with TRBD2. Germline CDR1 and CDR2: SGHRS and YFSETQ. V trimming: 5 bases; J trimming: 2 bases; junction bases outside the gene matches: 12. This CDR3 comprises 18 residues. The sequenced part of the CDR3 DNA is TGCGCCAGCAGGCCTGCTAGCGGGGGGGTGACATACACAGATACG. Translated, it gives CASRPASGGVTYTDT. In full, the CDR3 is CASRPASGGVTYTDTQYF.